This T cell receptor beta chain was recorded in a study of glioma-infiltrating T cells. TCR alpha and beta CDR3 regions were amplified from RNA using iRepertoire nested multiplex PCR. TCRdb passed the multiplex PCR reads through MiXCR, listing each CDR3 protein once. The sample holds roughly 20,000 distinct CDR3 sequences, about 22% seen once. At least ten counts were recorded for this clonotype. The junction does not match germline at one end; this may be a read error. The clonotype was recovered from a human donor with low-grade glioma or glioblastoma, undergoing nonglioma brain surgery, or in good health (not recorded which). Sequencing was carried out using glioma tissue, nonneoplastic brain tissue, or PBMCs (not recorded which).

CDR3 region: CASSFLRDVDF. CDR3 sequence (DNA): TGTGCCAGCAGTTTCCTCCGGGACGTTGACTTC. V is TRBV6-1 and J is TRBJ1-2; perhaps TRBD1 as D (5 bases). The CDR3 is 11 residues long. Germline CDR1 is MNHNS and CDR2 is SASEGT.